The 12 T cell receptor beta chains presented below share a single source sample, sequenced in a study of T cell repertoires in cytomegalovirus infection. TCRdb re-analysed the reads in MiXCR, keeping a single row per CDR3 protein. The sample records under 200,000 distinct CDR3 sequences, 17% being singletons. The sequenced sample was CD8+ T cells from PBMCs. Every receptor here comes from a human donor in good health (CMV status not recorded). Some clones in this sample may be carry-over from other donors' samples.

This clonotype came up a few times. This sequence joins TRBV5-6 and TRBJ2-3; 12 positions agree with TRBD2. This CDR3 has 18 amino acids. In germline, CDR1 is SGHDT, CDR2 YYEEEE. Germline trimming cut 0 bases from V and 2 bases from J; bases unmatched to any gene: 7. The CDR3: CASSLEASGGAYTDTQYF. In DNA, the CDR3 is TGTGCCAGCAGCTTGGAGGCTAGCGGGGGGGCCTACACAGATACGCAGTATTTT.

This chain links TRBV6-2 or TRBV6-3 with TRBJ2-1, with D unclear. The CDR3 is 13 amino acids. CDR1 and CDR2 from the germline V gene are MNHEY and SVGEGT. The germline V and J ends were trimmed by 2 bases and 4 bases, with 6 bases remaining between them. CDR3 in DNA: TGTGCCAGCAGTTACGGGGATTACAATGAGCAGTTCTTC. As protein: CASSYGDYNEQFF.

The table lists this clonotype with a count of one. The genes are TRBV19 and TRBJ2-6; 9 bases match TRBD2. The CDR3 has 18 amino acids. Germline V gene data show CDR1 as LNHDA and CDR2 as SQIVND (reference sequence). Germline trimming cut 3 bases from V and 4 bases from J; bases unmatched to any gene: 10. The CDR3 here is CASSMAGGLSGGANVLTF. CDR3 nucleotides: TGTGCCAGTAGTATGGCGGGAGGGCTTTCGGGGGGGGCCAACGTCCTGACTTTC.

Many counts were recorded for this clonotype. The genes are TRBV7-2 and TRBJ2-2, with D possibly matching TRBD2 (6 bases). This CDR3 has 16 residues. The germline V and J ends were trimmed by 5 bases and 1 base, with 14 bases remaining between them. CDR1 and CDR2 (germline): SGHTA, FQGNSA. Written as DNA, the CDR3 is TGTGCCAGCAGCCCCAGGGCGGGGTGGAACACCGGGGAGCTGTTTTTT. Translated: CASSPRAGWNTGELFF.

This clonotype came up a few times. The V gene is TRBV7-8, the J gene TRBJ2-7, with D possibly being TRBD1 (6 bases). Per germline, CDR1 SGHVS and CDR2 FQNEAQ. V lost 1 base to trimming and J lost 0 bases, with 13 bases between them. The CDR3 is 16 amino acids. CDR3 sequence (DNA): TGTGCCAGCAGCTTAGAGGGGGACACATTCTCCTACGAGCAGTACTTC. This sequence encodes CASSLEGDTFSYEQYF.

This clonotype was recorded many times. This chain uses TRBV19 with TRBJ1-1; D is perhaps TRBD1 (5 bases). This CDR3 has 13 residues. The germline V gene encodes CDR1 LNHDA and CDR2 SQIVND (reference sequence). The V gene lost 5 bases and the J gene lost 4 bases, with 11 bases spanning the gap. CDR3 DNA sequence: TGTGCCAGTAGTTTGACAGATGGCACTGAAGCTTTCTTT. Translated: CASSLTDGTEAFF.

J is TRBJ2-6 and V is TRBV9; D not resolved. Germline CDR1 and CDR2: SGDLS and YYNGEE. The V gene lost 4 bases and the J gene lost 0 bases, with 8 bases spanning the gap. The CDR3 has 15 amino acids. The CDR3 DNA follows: TGTGCCAGCAGCCCGAGGACCTCTGGGGCCAACGTCCTGACTTTC. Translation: CASSPRTSGANVLTF. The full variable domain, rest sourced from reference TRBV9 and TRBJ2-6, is DSGVTQTPKHLITATGQRVTLRCSPRSGDLSVYWYQQSLDQGLQFLIQYYNGEERAKGNILERFSAQQFPDLHSELNLSSLELGDSALYFCASSPRTSGANVLTFGAGSRLTVL.

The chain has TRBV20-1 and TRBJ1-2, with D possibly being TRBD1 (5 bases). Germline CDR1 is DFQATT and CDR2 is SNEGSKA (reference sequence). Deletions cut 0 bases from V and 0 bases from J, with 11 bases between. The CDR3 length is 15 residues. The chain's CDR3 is CSARDPQGTNYGYTF. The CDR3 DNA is TGCAGTGCTAGAGATCCTCAGGGTACTAACTATGGCTACACCTTC.

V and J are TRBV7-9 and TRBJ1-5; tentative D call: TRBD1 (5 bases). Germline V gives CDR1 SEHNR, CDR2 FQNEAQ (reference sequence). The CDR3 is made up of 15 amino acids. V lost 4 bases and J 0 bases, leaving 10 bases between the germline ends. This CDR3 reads CASSSTGASNQPQHF. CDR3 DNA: TGTGCCAGCAGCTCCACAGGTGCTAGCAATCAGCCCCAGCATTTT. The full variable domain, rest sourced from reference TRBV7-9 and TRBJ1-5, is DTGVSQNPRHKITKRGQNVTFRCDPISEHNRLYWYRQTLGQGPEFLTYFQNEAQLEKSRLLSDRFSAERPKGSFSTLEIQRTEQGDSAMYLCASSSTGASNQPQHFGDGTRLSIL.

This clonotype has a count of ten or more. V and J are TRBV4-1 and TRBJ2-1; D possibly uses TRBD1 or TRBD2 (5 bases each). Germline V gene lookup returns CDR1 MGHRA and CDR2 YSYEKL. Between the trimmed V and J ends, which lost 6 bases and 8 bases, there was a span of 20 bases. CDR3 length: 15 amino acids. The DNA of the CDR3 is TGCGCCAGCAGTCCGCCCGGGACCCTTGATGATGAGCAGTTCTTC. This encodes CASSPPGTLDDEQFF.

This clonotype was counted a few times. The CDR3 nucleotides are TGTGCCAGCAGCTTAACAGAGAGAGAGACCCAGTACTTC. As protein: CASSLTERETQYF. The chain employs TRBV7-3 and TRBJ2-5; D is ambiguous. Germline assignment: CDR1 SGHTA and CDR2 FQGTGA. The CDR3 spans 13 residues. V lost 0 bases and J 4 bases, leaving 6 bases between the germline ends.

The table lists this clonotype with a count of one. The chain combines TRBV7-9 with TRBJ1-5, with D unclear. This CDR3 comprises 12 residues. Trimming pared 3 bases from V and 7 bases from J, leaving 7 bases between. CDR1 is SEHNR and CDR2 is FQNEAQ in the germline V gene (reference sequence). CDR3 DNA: TGTGCCAGCAGCTTGGGCCAGCAGCCCCAGCATTTT. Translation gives CASSLGQQPQHF.